Shown below are 10 T cell receptor beta chains from a single sample sequenced in a study of blood T cells in healthy people across ages. PCR was performed a second time for roughly 7 to 12 cycles using a sample-barcoded 5' primer and a J-beta primer mix. TCRdb redid the calling of the 5' RACE reads with MiXCR, one entry per CDR3 protein. The sample holds hundreds of thousands of distinct CDR3 sequences, about 52% seen once. The sample was blood. The source of these receptors is a woman aged 55-75 years in good health.

This clonotype was picked up one time. This rearrangement joins TRBV20-1 to TRBJ2-1; TRBD1 is a possible D gene (5 bases). Per the germline V gene, CDR1 is DFQATT and CDR2 is SNEGSKA (reference sequence). The CDR3 extends over 16 amino acids. Trimming took off 0 bases at V and 8 bases at J, with 20 bases between the two ends. The CDR3 nucleotides read TGCAGTGCTAGAGATCTTAAAGGGGCAGGGATAGATGAGCAGTTCTTC. Translation gives CSARDLKGAGIDEQFF.

This chain connects TRBV29-1 to TRBJ1-5; D is uncertain. CDR1 is SQVTM and CDR2 is ANQGSEA in the germline V gene. The CDR3 runs to 15 residues. With 4 bases removed from V and 2 bases from J, the gap between germline ends came to 15 bases. The chain's CDR3 is CSVAWLRYRNQPQHF. DNA of the CDR3: TGCAGCGTTGCGTGGTTAAGGTATCGCAATCAGCCCCAGCATTTT.

In its sample, this clonotype was seen a few times. V is TRBV14 and J is TRBJ2-5, with D maybe TRBD2 (6 bases). This CDR3 spans 12 amino acids. The germline gives CDR1 SGHDN, CDR2 FVKESK. V lost 0 bases to trimming and J lost 11 bases, with 10 bases between them. The CDR3 loop is CASSQDWGEQYF. In nucleotides, the CDR3 is TGTGCCAGCAGCCAAGATTGGGGGGAGCAGTACTTC.

This chain connects TRBV20-1 to TRBJ2-3; a weak D match, TRBD2 (6 bases). Germline-derived CDR1 and CDR2 are DFQATT and SNEGSKA (reference sequence). The CDR3 totals 14 residues. Trimming left V 0 bases short and J 14 bases short, with 21 bases between. The CDR3, as DNA: TGCAGTGCTAGAGATAGAGGGAGGTATAGATACGCGTATTTT. Translating gives CSARDRGRYRYAYF.

The V and J genes are TRBV20-1 and TRBJ2-1, with 10 positions matching TRBD2. Germline V gene lookup returns CDR1 DFQATT and CDR2 SNEGSKA (reference sequence). CDR3 length equals 14 residues. V lost 5 bases to trimming and J lost 6 bases; unmatched junction nucleotides: 7. The CDR3 loop is CSAGSGRALNEQFF. In nucleotides, the CDR3 is TGCAGTGCTGGAAGCGGGAGGGCCCTCAATGAGCAGTTCTTC.

The table lists this clonotype with a few counts. J is TRBJ2-1 and V is TRBV7-8; 12 positions match TRBD2. Germline V lookup: CDR1 SGHVS, CDR2 FQNEAQ. The CDR3 totals 13 residues. V lost 5 bases, J lost 13 bases, and 6 bases stayed unmatched. This chain's CDR3 is CASSPLAGGPQFF. DNA of the CDR3: TGTGCCAGCAGCCCCCTAGCGGGAGGGCCCCAGTTCTTC.

This chain uses TRBV7-2 with TRBJ2-5; D is perhaps TRBD1 (5 bases). The CDR3 is made up of 16 amino acids. Trimming took 1 base from V and 5 from J, leaving 17 bases between them. Germline CDR1 and CDR2: SGHTA and FQGNSA. As DNA, the CDR3 is TGTGCCAGCAGCTTAGGTGGAACCAGGGTCGGGGAGACCCAGTACTTC. Encoded protein: CASSLGGTRVGETQYF.

This rearrangement joins TRBV7-9 to TRBJ2-5, with 7 bases identical to TRBD2. V lost 11 bases and J lost 2; bases outside the gene matches: 8. The CDR3 runs 13 residues. CDR1 and CDR2 from the germline V gene are SEHNR and FQNEAQ (reference sequence). CDR3: CAGIAGTQETQYF. Written as DNA, the CDR3 is TGTGCCGGCATAGCGGGTACACAAGAGACCCAGTACTTC.

This sequence joins TRBV21-1 and TRBJ2-5; whether TRBD1, the table's D call, matches the DNA was not checked. TRBV21-1 has pseudogene status. CDR3 size: 12 residues. For the CDR3, the DNA is TGTACCAATACAGGGTTTAGGGAGACCCAGTACTTC. This sequence encodes CTNTGFRETQYF.

V and J are TRBV4-1 and TRBJ2-2, with 8 bases identical to TRBD1. CDR1 MGHRA and CDR2 YSYEKL come from the germline V gene. The CDR3 has 14 amino acids. With V trimmed by 5 bases and J by 5 bases, 4 bases remained unmatched. The CDR3 nucleotides read TGCGCCAGCAGCAGAGGACAGGGTACCGGGGAGCTGTTTTTT. Protein sequence: CASSRGQGTGELFF.